This TCR beta chain was sequenced during a study of blood T cell repertoires in COVID-19. Overall study context: Sources were T cells, B-cell-depleted T cells, or PBMCs; the material itself was cDNA or gDNA.

Original processing methods: Amplified reference gene primers provided the basis for estimating nucleated cell counts. The repertoire was sequenced with immunoSEQ multiplex PCR; TCRdb's copy has only in-frame clones and lacks some. The V and J calls and clone size come from that table; D and trimming were worked out from the DNA. The sample lists a few hundred thousand clones; roughly 89% were seen once. What was sequenced was peripheral blood. This clonotype originated in a man aged 50-60 years with acute or convalescent COVID-19.

In nucleotides, the CDR3 is TGTGCTACTGGCAGGAACCAGGCCTACGAGCAGTACTTC. Its translation: CATGRNQAYEQYF. V and J are TRBV12-3 or TRBV12-4 and TRBJ2-7; D ambiguous. The CDR3 covers 13 residues.